The 10 T cell receptor beta chains below were found in one sample sequenced in a study of blood T cell repertoires in COVID-19. Clones were sequenced by immunoSEQ multiplex PCR, and TCRdb holds only the in-frame ones, with some missing. There are roughly 190,000 clones in the sample; around four fifths occur only once, and roughly 4.6% lies in the top ten. The material sequenced was peripheral blood. These receptors were taken from a woman in her seventies with active or convalescent COVID-19.

A word on this clone: The junction departs from the called germline gene at one end, perhaps through a read error. The genes are TRBV11-3 and TRBJ1-3, with D uncertain. The CDR3 sequence is 13 residues long. Germline CDR1 and CDR2: SGHNT and YENEEA. The CDR3 loop reads CATSEGSGNTIYF. CDR3 DNA: TGTGCCACCAGCGAGGGATCTGGAAACACCATATATTTT. Combining the CDR3 with reference TRBV11-3 and TRBJ1-3 gives the whole variable domain EAGVVQSPRYKIIEKKQPVAFWCNPISGHNTLYWYLQNLGQGPELLIRYENEEAVDDSQLPKDRFSAERLKGVDSTLKIQPAELGDSAVYLCATSEGSGNTIYFGEGSWLTVV.

The chain employs TRBV30 and TRBJ2-7; 9 nucleotides match TRBD2. CDR1 GTSNPN and CDR2 SVGIG come from the germline V gene (reference sequence). This CDR3 comprises 15 residues. With V trimmed by 3 bases and J by 2 bases, 8 bases remained unmatched. CDR3 in amino acids: CAWRRASGATYEQYF. The CDR3 DNA reads TGTGCCTGGAGAAGGGCTAGCGGGGCGACCTACGAGCAGTACTTC.

J is TRBJ2-1 and V is TRBV9; 13 bases line up with TRBD2. Germline V gives CDR1 SGDLS, CDR2 YYNGEE. Trimming removed 3 bases from V and 7 bases from J; junction bases left unmatched: 4. The CDR3 is made up of 15 amino acids. The CDR3 DNA reads as TGTGCCAGCAGCGCCGGACTAGCGGGAGTAAATGAGCAGTTCTTC. Translation: CASSAGLAGVNEQFF.

This clone was recorded once. This chain joins TRBV9 and TRBJ2-1; a possible D gene is TRBD1 (6 bases). V was pared by 4 bases and J by 2 bases, with 13 bases between. Looked up from germline, CDR1 is SGDLS and CDR2 is YYNGEE. This CDR3 is 15 amino acids long. In nucleotides, the CDR3 is TGTGCCAGCAGCCCCCGGACAGCCGCCTACAATGAGCAGTTCTTC. Residues: CASSPRTAAYNEQFF.

This clone was detected only once. The chain is built from TRBV19 and TRBJ1-1; D is possibly TRBD1 (5 bases). Germline V lookup: CDR1 LNHDA, CDR2 SQIVND (reference sequence). V dropped 8 bases and J dropped 1 base, with 14 bases sitting between them. This CDR3 region has 14 residues. The CDR3 bases are TGTGCCAGTTGGCAGGGAGGGAGGAACACTGAAGCTTTCTTT. Translating it yields CASWQGGRNTEAFF.

The V call is TRBV18, the J call TRBJ1-1, with TRBD1 as a possible D gene (5 bases). Germline-derived CDR1 and CDR2 are KGHSH and LQKENI. V lost 6 bases and J 0 bases, leaving 14 bases between the germline ends. The CDR3 is 15 residues long. Written as DNA, the CDR3 is TGTGCCAGCTCGCCAACCCAGGGTATGAACACTGAAGCTTTCTTT. It yields the protein CASSPTQGMNTEAFF.

This chain connects TRBV28 to TRBJ2-7; possible D gene TRBD1, 5 bases. From germline, CDR1 is MDHEN and CDR2 SYDVKM. CDR3 length: 16 amino acids. The V end lost 2 bases, the J end lost 4 bases, and 18 bases lay between the germline ends. The DNA for the CDR3 is TGTGCCAGCAGTTTACTGGGGCAGGGCCCAGCTTACGAGCAGTACTTC. Translation: CASSLLGQGPAYEQYF. Full variable domain (rest looked up from reference TRBV28 and TRBJ2-7): DVKVTQSSRYLVKRTGEKVFLECVQDMDHENMFWYRQDPGLGLRLIYFSYDVKMKEKGDIPEGYSVSREKKERFSLILESASTNQTSMYLCASSLLGQGPAYEQYFGPGTRLTVT.

The chain combines TRBV6-2 or TRBV6-3 with TRBJ2-1; perhaps TRBD2 as D (6 bases). CDR1 MNHEY and CDR2 SVGEGT come from the germline V gene. Trimming took off 6 bases at V and 5 bases at J, with 20 bases between the two ends. The CDR3 runs 16 residues. This CDR3 is CASSSALGRGNNEQFF. CDR3 in DNA: TGTGCCAGCAGCTCGGCACTGGGGCGGGGAAACAATGAGCAGTTCTTC.

V usage is TRBV18 and J usage is TRBJ2-1; 7 bases align to TRBD2. After removal of 4 bases from V and 4 bases from J, the junction contained 10 bases not matched to a gene. CDR3 length: 16 amino acids. Germline V CDR1 and CDR2: KGHSH, LQKENI. The CDR3 region is CASSRTVGGGYNEQFF. The CDR3 DNA reads as TGTGCCAGCTCACGGACGGTGGGCGGGGGTTACAATGAGCAGTTCTTC.

The J gene is TRBJ1-5, the V gene TRBV5-6; 9 nucleotides line up with TRBD1. Germline values: CDR1 SGHDT, CDR2 YYEEEE. Unmatched junction bases numbered 9, after V lost 1 base and J lost 7 bases. The CDR3 has 16 residues. The CDR3 here is CASSLYSGTGLQPQHF. DNA for the CDR3: TGTGCCAGCAGCTTGTATAGCGGGACAGGGTTGCAGCCCCAGCATTTT.